The clone carrying this T cell receptor beta chain was observed a few times. The antigen remains undetermined. The sample is drawn from a study of cytomegalovirus exposure and HLA in healthy donors. Study-wide results and limits: In vitro testing confirmed a few CMV-associated chains as specific for CMV antigens.

PCR used 60 Vbeta primers and 13 Jbeta primers. Profiling relied on immunoSEQ multiplex PCR, and the TCRdb table lists in-frame clones only, not all of them. This sample has about 160,000 clones, with roughly two thirds found just once. V lost 5 bases to trimming and J lost 4 bases; unmatched junction nucleotides: 3. The CDR3 totals 13 residues. Per the germline V gene, CDR1 is SGHRS and CDR2 is YFSETQ. The source is a woman aged 18-29 years in good health and CMV-seropositive. The chain couples TRBV5-1 to TRBJ1-3; 7 positions agree with TRBD1. The sample consisted of PBMCs. CDR3 region: CASRQGTGNTIYF. The CDR3 region has the DNA TGCGCCAGCAGACAGGGGACGGGAAACACCATATATTTT.